Listed here are 18 T cell receptor beta chains from one sample, sequenced in a study of blood T cell repertoires in COVID-19. The assay was immunoSEQ multiplex PCR, and TCRdb's table has in-frame clones only and misses some. The table includes about 280,000 clones, about 90% detected once. Sequencing used PBMCs or T cells enriched from blood (not recorded which). Source of these receptors: a woman in her sixties who had recovered from COVID-19.

The chain combines TRBV28 with TRBJ2-4; a weak D match, TRBD2 (5 bases). Germline V lookup: CDR1 MDHEN, CDR2 SYDVKM. This CDR3 region has 12 residues. The germline V and J ends were trimmed by 3 bases and 9 bases, with 9 bases remaining between them. This CDR3 is CASSFRGSIQYF. The CDR3 DNA reads TGTGCCAGCAGTTTCCGGGGTAGCATTCAGTACTTC.

This clone came up once. V and J are TRBV2 and TRBJ2-1; D may be TRBD2 (5 bases). V was trimmed by 2 bases and J by 5 bases, leaving 13 bases between them. Germline V CDR1 and CDR2: SNHLY, FYNNEI. The CDR3 spans 15 residues. This chain's CDR3 is CASSERGRANNEQFF. CDR3 DNA: TGTGCCAGCAGTGAACGAGGGCGGGCCAACAATGAGCAGTTCTTC.

The chain links TRBV5-1 to TRBJ1-4; 8 nucleotides agree with TRBD1. Germline CDR1 SGHRS, CDR2 YFSETQ. V shed 0 bases and J 7 bases; nucleotides not matched to a gene: 5. This CDR3 comprises 15 residues. The CDR3 spells CASSLAAGGFEKLFF. The CDR3 coding sequence is TGCGCCAGCAGCTTGGCCGCAGGGGGCTTTGAAAAACTGTTTTTT.

The V and J genes are TRBV2 and TRBJ2-5; D perhaps matches TRBD1 (6 bases). From germline, CDR1 is SNHLY and CDR2 FYNNEI. The CDR3 consists of 13 residues. V dropped 9 bases and J dropped 4 bases, with 15 bases sitting between them. The CDR3 DNA is TGTGCCAGACAGGGTCTAGCTGGAGAGACCCAGTACTTC. Residues: CARQGLAGETQYF. Full variable domain (rest looked up from reference TRBV2 and TRBJ2-5): EPEVTQTPSHQVTQMGQEVILRCVPISNHLYFYWYRQILGQKVEFLVSFYNNEISEKSEIFDDQFSVERPDGSNFTLKIRSTKLEDSAMYFCARQGLAGETQYFGPGTRLLVL.

The J gene is TRBJ1-5, the V gene TRBV2, with unresolved D. Germline V lookup: CDR1 SNHLY, CDR2 FYNNEI. CDR3 length: 13 residues. Trimming took 7 bases from V and 9 from J, leaving 16 bases between them. The CDR3 DNA reads as TGTGCCAGCATGGGCGGGGAGTTGATGCCCCAGCATTTT. Encoded protein: CASMGGELMPQHF.

V and J are TRBV3-1 (or the pseudogene TRBV3-2) and TRBJ1-3, with D unclear. There are 14 residues in the CDR3. CDR1 and CDR2 (germline): LGHDT, YNNKEL (reference sequence). Trimming left V 1 base short and J 9 bases short, with 13 bases between. The DNA for the CDR3 is TGTGCCAGCAGCCAAGCTGAGGGTTTGGGCACCATATATTTT. Translated, it gives CASSQAEGLGTIYF.

CDR3 residues: CASSWRQGSNTGELFF. DNA of the CDR3: TGTGCCAGCAGTTGGAGACAGGGCAGTAACACCGGGGAGCTGTTTTTT. This chain connects TRBV27 to TRBJ2-2; 7 bases match TRBD1. CDR1 and CDR2 from the germline V gene are MNHEY and SMNVEV (reference sequence). CDR3 length equals 16 residues. Trimming at V came to 4 bases and at J to 2 bases, leaving 7 bases not matched to a gene.

The chain is built from TRBV28 and TRBJ2-1, with D tentatively TRBD1 (5 bases). Per germline, CDR1 MDHEN and CDR2 SYDVKM. The V gene lost 2 bases and the J gene lost 5 bases, with 10 bases spanning the gap. The CDR3 loop spans 14 amino acids. The CDR3 sequence: CASSLRVTDNEQFF. CDR3 DNA: TGTGCCAGCAGTTTACGTGTGACAGACAATGAGCAGTTCTTC.

The rearrangement uses TRBV9 and TRBJ1-1; D perhaps matches TRBD1 (6 bases). CDR1 and CDR2 from the germline V gene are SGDLS and YYNGEE. The V gene lost 2 bases and the J gene lost 1 base, with 9 bases spanning the gap. This CDR3 contains 14 residues. CDR3 amino acids: CASSVQQGNTEAFF. The CDR3 DNA reads TGTGCCAGCAGCGTCCAACAGGGGAACACTGAAGCTTTCTTT.

This clone has only one observation. J is TRBJ2-3 and V is TRBV7-3; D may be TRBD2 (6 bases). The CDR3 length is 15 residues. Trimming took 2 bases from V and 0 from J, leaving 9 bases between them. CDR1 SGHTA and CDR2 FQGTGA come from the germline V gene. The DNA of the CDR3 is TGTGCCAGCAGCTTATCGGCGGGGAGCACAGATACGCAGTATTTT. Translated: CASSLSAGSTDTQYF. The full variable domain, rest sourced from reference TRBV7-3 and TRBJ2-3, is GAGVSQTPSNKVTEKGKYVELRCDPISGHTALYWYRQSLGQGPEFLIYFQGTGAADDSGLPNDRFFAVRPEGSVSTLKIQRTERGDSAVYLCASSLSAGSTDTQYFGPGTRLTVL.

This chain links TRBV3-1 (or the pseudogene TRBV3-2) with TRBJ1-2, with 7 bases matching TRBD1. The V and J ends lost 4 bases and 2 bases, in that order; junction bases with no gene match: 4. The length of the CDR3 is 14 residues. CDR1 LGHDT and CDR2 YNNKEL come from the germline V gene (reference sequence). The CDR3 reads CASSPGDRNYGYTF. CDR3 nucleotides: TGTGCCAGCAGCCCTGGGGACAGAAACTATGGCTACACCTTC.

The chain is built from TRBV10-3 and TRBJ1-2; the D is unclear. The CDR3 has 12 residues. Per the germline V gene, CDR1 is ENHRY and CDR2 is SYGVKD. With 4 bases removed from V and 6 bases from J, the gap between germline ends came to 9 bases. For the CDR3, the DNA is TGTGCCATCAGTGTTGAGGGAGATGGCTACACCTTC. The encoded protein is CAISVEGDGYTF.

V is TRBV5-1 and J is TRBJ1-5, with D possibly being TRBD1 (5 bases). The CDR3 sequence is 13 residues long. Germline loops: CDR1 SGHRS, CDR2 YFSETQ. V lost 4 bases, J lost 6 bases, and 11 bases lay in between. The CDR3 sequence is CASSPRGGQPQHF. For the CDR3, the DNA is TGCGCCAGCAGCCCCCGGGGGGGTCAGCCCCAGCATTTT.

The V and J genes are TRBV7-3 and TRBJ2-7; tentative D call: TRBD1 (6 bases). In germline, CDR1 is SGHTA, CDR2 FQGTGA. The CDR3 loop spans 15 amino acids. V was trimmed by 5 bases and J by 3 bases, leaving 17 bases between them. The CDR3 here is CASSPRRTAVYEQYF. In DNA, the CDR3 is TGTGCCAGCAGCCCGCGGCGGACAGCAGTCTACGAGCAGTACTTC.

The sample holds one count of this clone. The identical CDR3 is also encoded by other nucleotide sequences in the sample. The V gene is TRBV29-1, the J gene TRBJ2-2; possible D gene TRBD2, 6 bases. The germline V gene encodes CDR1 SQVTM and CDR2 ANQGSEA. The germline V and J ends were trimmed by 4 bases and 1 base, with 10 bases remaining between them. This CDR3 spans 14 amino acids. The DNA for the CDR3 is TGCAGCGTTGGGTCGGGGGTGAACACCGGGGAGCTGTTTTTT. Its translation is CSVGSGVNTGELFF.

The chain joins TRBV27 to TRBJ2-7, with 8 bases that match TRBD1. The CDR3 has 14 residues. From germline, CDR1 is MNHEY and CDR2 SMNVEV (reference sequence). J gave up 4 bases and V 2 bases, and 4 bases lay outside the gene matches. The CDR3 region has the DNA TGTGCCAGCAGTTTAAATACAGGGGGATACGAGCAGTACTTC. Amino acid sequence: CASSLNTGGYEQYF.

J is TRBJ1-1 and V is TRBV19, with 8 nucleotides matching TRBD1. Trimming took 5 bases from V and 6 from J; bases not matched to a gene: 5. The length of the CDR3 is 13 residues. Germline V lookup: CDR1 LNHDA, CDR2 SQIVND (reference sequence). The CDR3 protein is CASSRTGTAEAFF. In DNA form, the CDR3 reads TGTGCCAGTAGTCGGACAGGGACCGCTGAAGCTTTCTTT.

The chain recombines TRBV19 with TRBJ1-1; the match to TRBD1 covers 7 bases. The V gene end was trimmed by 4 bases and the J gene end by 1 base; junction bases not matched to a gene: 9. Germline assignment: CDR1 LNHDA and CDR2 SQIVND (reference sequence). This CDR3 region has 16 residues. CDR3 DNA sequence: TGTGCCAGTAGTACCATGACAGGGTACTGGAACACTGAAGCTTTCTTT. Amino acid sequence: CASSTMTGYWNTEAFF. The full variable domain, its missing parts supplied by reference TRBV19 and TRBJ1-1, is DGGITQSPKYLFRKEGQNVTLSCEQNLNHDAMYWYRQDPGQGLRLIYYSQIVNDFQKGDIAEGYSVSREKKESFPLTVTSAQKNPTAFYLCASSTMTGYWNTEAFFGQGTRLTVV.